This TCR beta chain emerged from a study of cytomegalovirus exposure and HLA in healthy donors. The study's findings and limits: The dataset shows that most TCR sequences were rare, while some public TCRs occurred in many donors. When the data were analyzed later, several of the most significant clusters appeared to be linked to common viral pathogens. In vitro testing confirmed a few CMV-associated chains as specific for CMV antigens.

As to this clone: What it binds is unknown.

Among the donors, all were healthy bone marrow donors. The PCR used 60 Vbeta and 13 Jbeta primers. Using immunoSEQ multiplex PCR, the repertoire was profiled, and TCRdb retains in-frame clones only, with some absent. The sample has 150,000 to 250,000 clones. The sample taken for sequencing was PBMCs. The source of this sequence is a boy aged 5-17 years in good health and CMV-seronegative.

CDR3 coding DNA: TGTGCCAGCCACCAGGGGGGTGGCGATACGCAGTATTTT. As protein: CASHQGGGDTQYF. This sequence joins TRBV19 and TRBJ2-3; perhaps TRBD1 as D (7 bases). Germline CDR1 and CDR2: LNHDA and SQIVND (reference sequence). V lost 9 bases to trimming and J lost 6 bases, with 16 bases between them. CDR3 length equals 13 residues.